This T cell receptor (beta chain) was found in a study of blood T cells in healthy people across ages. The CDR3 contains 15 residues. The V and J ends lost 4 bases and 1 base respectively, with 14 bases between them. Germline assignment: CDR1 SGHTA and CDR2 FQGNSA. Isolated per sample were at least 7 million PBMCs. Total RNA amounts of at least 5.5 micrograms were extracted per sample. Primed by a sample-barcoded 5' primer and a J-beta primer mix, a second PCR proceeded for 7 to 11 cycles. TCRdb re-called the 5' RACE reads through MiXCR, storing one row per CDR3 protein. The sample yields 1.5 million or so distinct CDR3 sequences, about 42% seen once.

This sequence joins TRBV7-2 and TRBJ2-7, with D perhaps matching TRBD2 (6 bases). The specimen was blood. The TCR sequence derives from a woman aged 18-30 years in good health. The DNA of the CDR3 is TGTGCCAGCAGCTCCCAGACGGGACTTTCCTACGAGCAGTACTTC. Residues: CASSSQTGLSYEQYF.